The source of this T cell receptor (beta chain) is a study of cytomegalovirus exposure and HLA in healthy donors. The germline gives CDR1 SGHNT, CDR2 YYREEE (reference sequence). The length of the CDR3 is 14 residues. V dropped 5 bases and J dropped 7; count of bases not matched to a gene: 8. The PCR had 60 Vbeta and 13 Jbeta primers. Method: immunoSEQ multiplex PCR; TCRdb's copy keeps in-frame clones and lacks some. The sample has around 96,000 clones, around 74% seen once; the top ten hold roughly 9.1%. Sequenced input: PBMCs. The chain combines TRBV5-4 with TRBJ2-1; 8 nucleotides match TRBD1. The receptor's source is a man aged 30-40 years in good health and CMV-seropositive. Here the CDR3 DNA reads TGTGCCAGCAGGTGGACAGGGAAGGATAATGAGCAGTTCTTC. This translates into CASRWTGKDNEQFF. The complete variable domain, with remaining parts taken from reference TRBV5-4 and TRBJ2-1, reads ETGVTQSPTHLIKTRGQQVTLRCSSQSGHNTVSWYQQALGQGPQFIFQYYREEENGRGNFPPRFSGLQFPNYSSELNVNALELDDSALYLCASRWTGKDNEQFFGPGTRLTVL.